Shown below are 4 T cell receptor beta chains from a single sample sequenced in a study of OX40 agonist ivuxolimab in advanced cancers. Using immunoSEQ multiplex PCR, the repertoire was profiled, and TCRdb retains in-frame clones only, with some absent. The table shows approximately 94,000 clones, with around nine tenths occurring only once. This material consisted of CD4+ or CD8+ T cells sorted from blood, taken in a trial of the OX40 agonist ivuxolimab. The origin of the receptors is an adult with an advanced solid tumor such as melanoma, head and neck, liver or kidney cancer.

The chain links TRBV27 to TRBJ2-7; TRBD1 or TRBD2 may be the D gene (5 bases each). CDR1 MNHEY and CDR2 SMNVEV come from the germline V gene (reference sequence). The CDR3 consists of 14 residues. The ends were cut back, 6 bases at V and 2 bases at J, with 14 bases in the middle. This CDR3 reads CASRPDRDAYEQYF. The CDR3 DNA follows: TGTGCCAGCAGGCCAGACCGGGACGCCTACGAGCAGTACTTC.

The CDR3 here is CASSIGDSNYGYTF. The CDR3 coding sequence is TGTGCCAGTAGTATAGGGGACAGTAACTATGGCTACACCTTC. The V call is TRBV19, the J call TRBJ1-2, with TRBD1 identical over 7 bases. The length of the CDR3 is 14 residues. V shed 1 base and J 1 base; nucleotides not matched to a gene: 0. Germline V CDR1 and CDR2: LNHDA, SQIVND (reference sequence).

The CDR3 here is CATENGGRASYEQYF. In nucleotides, the CDR3 is TGTGCCACGGAGAACGGGGGGAGGGCCTCGTACGAGCAGTACTTC. The chain links TRBV28 to TRBJ2-7, with 7 positions matching TRBD2. With V trimmed by 10 bases and J by 4 bases, 16 bases remained unmatched. CDR1 and CDR2 from the germline V gene are MDHEN and SYDVKM. There are 15 residues in the CDR3.

The CDR3 DNA reads TGTGCCAGCAGCCAAAGCAATAATCAGCCCCAGCATTTT. The encoded protein is CASSQSNNQPQHF. The chain employs TRBV16 and TRBJ1-5; D is undetermined. CDR1 and CDR2 from the germline V gene are KGHSY and FQNENV. The CDR3 is 13 amino acids. The V and J ends lost 2 bases and 4 bases respectively, with 6 bases between them. The full variable domain, rest sourced from reference TRBV16 and TRBJ1-5, is GEEVAQTPKHLVRGEGQKAKLYCAPIKGHSYVFWYQQVLKNEFKFLISFQNENVFDETGMPKERFSAKCLPNSPCSLEIQATKLEDSAVYFCASSQSNNQPQHFGDGTRLSIL.